This TCR beta chain is drawn from a study of blood T cell repertoires in COVID-19. The V gene lost 0 bases and the J gene lost 3 bases, with 12 bases spanning the gap. Germline CDR1 and CDR2: MNHNS and SASEGT. The CDR3 spans 15 residues. The data were produced by immunoSEQ multiplex PCR, yet TCRdb's version contains in-frame clones alone and is incomplete. The table includes about 200,000 clones, about 85% detected once. The TCR sequence derives from a man between 40 and 49 years old with acute or convalescent COVID-19. The sequenced sample was peripheral blood. The gene calls are TRBV6-1 and TRBJ2-7; a possible D gene is TRBD2 (7 bases). CDR3 sequence: CASSEAGGGLYEQYF. CDR3 nucleotides: TGTGCCAGCAGTGAAGCGGGAGGGGGACTCTACGAGCAGTACTTC.